The source of this TCR beta chain is a study of T cell responses to AZD1222 COVID-19 vaccine. Broader study findings: Donors were largely white British and mainly female; clonal diversity was possibly underestimated. Only a handful of individuals given AZD1222 were seropositive at baseline.

The germline V and J ends were trimmed by 4 bases and 2 bases, with 9 bases remaining between them. The CDR3 runs 14 residues. CDR1 is MNHEY and CDR2 is SVGEGT in the germline V gene. The method was immunoSEQ multiplex PCR; TCRdb's version includes in-frame clones alone and lacks a portion of them. The table records 140,000 to 150,000 clones, about 93% of them present only once. Turning to this clone: The antigen is not known.

This receptor was identified in an adult in good health. The sequenced sample was peripheral blood, obtained on day 0 of AZD1222 vaccination. The chain carries TRBV6-2 or TRBV6-3 and TRBJ1-3, with unresolved D. The CDR3: CASSLPDPGNTIYF. CDR3 sequence (DNA): TGTGCCAGCAGTTTACCCGACCCTGGAAACACCATATATTTT.